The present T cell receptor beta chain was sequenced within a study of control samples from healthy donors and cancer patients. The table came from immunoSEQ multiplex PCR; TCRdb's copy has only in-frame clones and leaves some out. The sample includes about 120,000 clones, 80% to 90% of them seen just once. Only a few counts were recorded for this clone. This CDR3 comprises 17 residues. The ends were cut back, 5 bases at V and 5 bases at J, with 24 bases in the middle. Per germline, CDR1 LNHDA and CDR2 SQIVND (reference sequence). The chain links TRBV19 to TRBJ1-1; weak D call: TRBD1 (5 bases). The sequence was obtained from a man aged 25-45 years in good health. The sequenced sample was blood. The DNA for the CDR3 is TGTGCCAGTAGTGCCCGAATCCTCCAGGGCGTATGGACTGAAGCTTTCTTT. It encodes CASSARILQGVWTEAFF.